Listed below are T cell receptor beta chains from one sample, sequenced in a study of CD8 T cells in ankylosing spondylitis. Each CDR3 protein gets one entry after TCRdb re-called the 5' RACE reads with MiXCR. This sample has around 150,000 distinct CDR3 sequences, with around 43% found just once. Sequencing used synovial fluid, either unsorted or a sorted T cell fraction (not recorded which). The source of these receptors is a male donor with ankylosing spondylitis. The CDR3 runs from the conserved cysteine through the conserved F or W. A D gene is named only where the DNA matches it firmly. Clone size, where shown, is once, few, many, or a class for clones that have expanded.

>few|TRBD2|TRBJ2-1|TRBV4-1
TGCGCCAGCAGCCAAGAGGCCCGGGAGGCGGTTAATGAGCAGTTCTTC
CASSQEAREAVNEQFF
>few|.|TRBJ2-1|TRBV7-9
TGTGCCAGCAGCGACTGGTCGCACTCCTACAATGAGCAGTTCTTC
CASSDWSHSYNEQFF
>few|.|TRBJ2-2|TRBV12-3/TRBV12-4
TGTGCCAGCAGTTCCGCAGGGCGGAACACCGGGGAGCTGTTTTTT
CASSSAGRNTGELFF
>few|TRBD1|TRBJ1-1|TRBV12-3/TRBV12-4
TGTGCCAGCACCCCTTGGGACAGGGGGGAAACTGAAGCTTTCTTT
CASTPWDRGETEAFF
>many|TRBD1|TRBJ1-2|TRBV12-3/TRBV12-4
TGTGCCAGCAGTCCGGGGCCAGGGGGAGGCTACACCTTC
CASSPGPGGGYTF
>.|TRBD2|TRBJ2-1|TRBV7-8
TGTGCCAGCAGCTTACGGGCGAGACTAGCGGGGACTAGTAATGAGCAGTTCTTC
CASSLRARLAGTSNEQFF
>.|.|TRBJ1-2|TRBV10-3
TGTGCCATCAGGGGGTCCCTCCGAAGGCCCTATGGCTACACCTTC
CAIRGSLRRPYGYTF
>.|.|TRBJ2-3|TRBV27
TGTGCCAGCAGTTTATATTGGCGTACAAGCACAGATACGCAGTATTTT
CASSLYWRTSTDTQYF
>few|TRBD2|TRBJ2-7|TRBV6-2/TRBV6-3
TGTGCCAGCAGTTACCTAGCGGGAGACTACGAGCAGTACTTC
CASSYLAGDYEQYF
>.|TRBD2|TRBJ2-1|TRBV5-1
TGCGCCAGCAGGAGACTAGCGGTTTACAATGAGCAGTTCTTC
CASRRLAVYNEQFF
>.|.|TRBJ2-1|TRBV10-3
TGTGCCATCAGTGATCCTATTTGGGTTGAGCAGTTCTTC
CAISDPIWVEQFF
>.|.|TRBJ1-1|TRBV7-3
TGTGCCAGCAGCTCCTGGACAGTGGCTAGGAACACTGAAGCTTTCTTT
CASSSWTVARNTEAFF
>.|TRBD1|TRBJ1-5|TRBV18
TGTGCCAGCTCACCAGGGACAGGGACTCAGCCCCAGCATTTT
CASSPGTGTQPQHF
>few|TRBD1|TRBJ1-2|TRBV5-1
TGCGCCAGCAGCTCCAGGCCTATGGACAGGCAGGTCCACTATGGCTACACCTTC
CASSSRPMDRQVHYGYTF
>few|TRBD2|TRBJ2-5|TRBV7-2
TGTGCCAGCAATGTACTAGCGGGAGAAGGAGAGACCCAGTACTTC
CASNVLAGEGETQYF
>.|.|TRBJ1-2|TRBV5-1
TGCGCCAGCAGCTTGGTTCCCAGAGAGTATGGCTACACCTTC
CASSLVPREYGYTF
>.|TRBD1|TRBJ2-3|TRBV12-3/TRBV12-4
TGTGCCAGCAGTTTATTAGGGACAGATCATTCTCCCACGCAGTATTTT
CASSLLGTDHSPTQYF
>.|.|TRBJ2-3|TRBV7-6
TGTGCCAGCAGCCACCATAGGGTTGTAGGGGCAGATACGCAGTATTTT
CASSHHRVVGADTQYF
>.|TRBD2|TRBJ2-1|TRBV6-4
TGTGCCAGCAGTGAACTAGCGGGAGGCCTCAATGAGCAGTTCTTC
CASSELAGGLNEQFF
>few|.|TRBJ2-3|TRBV15
TGTGCCACCAGCAGAGAAGCAGGAGCTCCCACAGATACGCAGTATTTT
CATSREAGAPTDTQYF
>many|.|TRBJ2-3|TRBV2
TGTGCCAGCAGTGATGGTCGCGCATCGAGCACAGATACGCAGTATTTT
CASSDGRASSTDTQYF
>few|TRBD1|TRBJ2-2|TRBV5-1
TGCGCCAGCAGCCCGGATCTGTGGACAGGGGCGACCGGGGAGCTGTTTTTT
CASSPDLWTGATGELFF